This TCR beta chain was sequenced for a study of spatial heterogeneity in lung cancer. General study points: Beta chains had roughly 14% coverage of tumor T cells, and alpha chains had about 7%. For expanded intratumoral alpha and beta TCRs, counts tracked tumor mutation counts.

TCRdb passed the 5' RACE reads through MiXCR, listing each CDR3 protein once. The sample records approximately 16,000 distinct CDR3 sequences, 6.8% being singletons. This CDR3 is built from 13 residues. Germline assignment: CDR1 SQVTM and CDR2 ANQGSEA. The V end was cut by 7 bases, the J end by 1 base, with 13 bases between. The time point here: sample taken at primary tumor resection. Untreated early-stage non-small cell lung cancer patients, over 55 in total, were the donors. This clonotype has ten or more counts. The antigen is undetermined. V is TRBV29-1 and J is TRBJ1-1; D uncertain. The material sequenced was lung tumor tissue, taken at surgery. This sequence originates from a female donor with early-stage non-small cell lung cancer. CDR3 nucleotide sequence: TGCAGCGCCAGCAGTGGAGGGAACACTGAAGCTTTCTTT. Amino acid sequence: CSASSGGNTEAFF.